The present entry profiles one T cell receptor (beta chain) with its context. What it binds is unknown. The gene names here belong to mouse. The CDR3 goes on 3 residues after the read ends, and that part is filled in from the germline J gene. After removal of 7 bases from V and 4 bases from J, the junction contained 4 bases not matched to a gene. Germline lookup yields CDR1 FNHDT and CDR2 SITEND (reference sequence). The CDR3 contains 14 residues. The source of the sample is a study of CD8+ T cells in alopecia areata. Study findings and constraints: Higher clonality was seen in lesional scalp than in normal scalp, especially in alopecia totalis/universalis. Mice showed clearer TCR sharing than patients did, a gap that was possibly HLA-related. Besides other cells, scalp samples also yield sequences of resident alphabeta T cells from normal skin.

Extracted RNA was reverse transcribed, and the resulting cDNA served as sequencing template. Some clones are missing from TCRdb's copy, which holds only in-frame ones; the method was immunoSEQ multiplex PCR. The table lists 200,000 to 300,000 clones, no singletons, with more than 0.95% in the top ten. A panel of CD4, CD8alpha, NKG2D, NKG2ACE and other markers served to sort pooled cutaneous lymph node cells. This sequence joins TRBV19 and TRBJ1-6; TRBD1 aligns across 8 bases. TRBJ1-6 is reported as an ORF; its role is uncertain. The receptor was derived from a C3H/HeJ mouse with alopecia areata. For this strain, the MHC haplotype corresponds to H2-k. Source material: CD4+ T cells sorted from a lymph node. The CDR3 loop reads CASLGTGYNSPLYF. CDR3 DNA (partial): TGTGCCAGCCTCGGGACAGGATATAATTCGCCC.